This TCR beta chain was obtained from a study of blood T cell repertoires in COVID-19. This CDR3 contains 15 residues. The germline CDR1 and CDR2 sequences are MNHEY and SVGAGI. Trimming stripped 2 bases from V and 0 bases from J, with 10 bases between. Clones were sequenced by immunoSEQ multiplex PCR, and TCRdb holds only the in-frame ones, with some missing. The table includes about 150,000 clones, roughly 90% detected once. Which cohort a participant joined came from the clinical history participants gave. This chain uses TRBV6-5 with TRBJ1-1; no definite D call. The receptor's source is a woman aged 45 to 65 who had recovered from COVID-19. Input material: PBMCs or T cells enriched from blood (not recorded which). The CDR3 sequence is CASSYNSRVNTEAFF. CDR3 coding DNA: TGTGCCAGCAGTTACAATTCGAGGGTGAACACTGAAGCTTTCTTT.